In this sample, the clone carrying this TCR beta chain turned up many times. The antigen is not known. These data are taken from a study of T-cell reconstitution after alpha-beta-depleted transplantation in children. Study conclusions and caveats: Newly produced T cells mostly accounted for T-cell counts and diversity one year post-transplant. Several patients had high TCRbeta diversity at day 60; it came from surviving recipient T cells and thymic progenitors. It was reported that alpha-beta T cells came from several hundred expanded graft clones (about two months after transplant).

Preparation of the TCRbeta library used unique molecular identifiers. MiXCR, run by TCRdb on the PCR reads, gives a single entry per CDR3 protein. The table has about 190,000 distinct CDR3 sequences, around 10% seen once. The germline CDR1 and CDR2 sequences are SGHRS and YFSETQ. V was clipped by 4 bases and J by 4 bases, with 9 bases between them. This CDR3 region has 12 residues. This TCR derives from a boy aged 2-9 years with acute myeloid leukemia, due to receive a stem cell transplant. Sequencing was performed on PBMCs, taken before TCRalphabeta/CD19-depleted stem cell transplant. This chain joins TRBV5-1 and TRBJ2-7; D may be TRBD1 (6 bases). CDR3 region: CASSAQGYEQYF. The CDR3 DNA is TGCGCCAGCAGCGCACAGGGTTACGAGCAGTACTTC.